These 14 T cell receptor beta chains came from one sample sequenced in a study of Graves' ophthalmopathy and Graves' hyperthyroidism. Amplification of TCR beta CDR3 regions used RNA transcripts. HTBI primers were used in a first-round RT-PCR, which preceded a second-round multiplex PCR. From the multiplex PCR reads, TCRdb called clonotypes with MiXCR, one entry per CDR3 protein. The data contain around 600,000 distinct CDR3 sequences, about 41% of them singletons. Sequencing input: peripheral blood. Receptor source: an adult man with Graves' ophthalmopathy.

The V gene is TRBV7-3, the J gene TRBJ2-1; 11 nucleotides match TRBD2. The CDR3 spans 18 residues. Looked up from germline, CDR1 is SGHTA and CDR2 is FQGTGA. V was clipped by 0 bases and J by 8 bases; unmatched bases: 12. CDR3 nucleotides: TGTGCCAGCAGCTTAACAGGTGTAGCGGGAGGGCTACGTTATGAGCAGTTCTTC. Protein: CASSLTGVAGGLRYEQFF.

The chain uses TRBV7-3 and TRBJ2-5; 13 bases line up with TRBD2. Germline V gives CDR1 SGHTA, CDR2 FQGTGA. With V trimmed by 5 bases and J by 12 bases, 6 bases remained unmatched. This CDR3 comprises 13 residues. The CDR3 DNA reads as TGTGCCAGCAGCCCGACTAGCGGGAGGAGAAAGTACTTC. It is translated as CASSPTSGRRKYF.

The genes are TRBV12-3 or TRBV12-4 and TRBJ1-5, with TRBD1 identical over 12 bases. The CDR3 runs to 18 residues. The trim removed 5 bases at V and 4 bases at J, leaving 12 bases unmatched. DNA for the CDR3: TGTGCCAGCAGTGGAGGGACAGGGGGCGGGGGGGGTAATCAGCCCCAGCATTTT. Amino acids: CASSGGTGGGGGNQPQHF.

On this clonotype itself: A single base separates this from a much larger clone, so it may be a read error. J is TRBJ2-7 and V is TRBV19; the D is unclear. Germline CDR1 is LNHDA and CDR2 is SQIVND (reference sequence). The CDR3 totals 14 residues. The ends were cut back, 8 bases at V and 2 bases at J, with 16 bases in the middle. The CDR3 loop reads CASEQRKSPYEQYF. The CDR3 DNA sequence: TGTGCCAGTGAACAGAGGAAGAGCCCCTACGAGCAGTACTTC.

Concerning this clonotype itself: A much larger clonotype is one base distant, so this may be a read error. The chain links TRBV20-1 to TRBJ1-1; D perhaps matches TRBD1 (5 bases). The CDR3 covers 15 residues. Germline values: CDR1 DFQATT, CDR2 SNEGSKA (reference sequence). Written as DNA, the CDR3 is TGCAGTGCTAAGAATATCAGGGATATGAACACTGAAACTTTCTTT. Protein: CSAKNIRDMNTETFF.

The gene calls are TRBV15 and TRBJ2-3, with D maybe TRBD2 (5 bases). With 3 bases removed from V and 1 base from J, the gap between germline ends came to 8 bases. The CDR3 length is 14 residues. CDR1 is LNHNV and CDR2 is YYDKDF in the germline V gene (reference sequence). The CDR3 sequence: CATSSFGGTDTQYF. For the CDR3, the DNA is TGTGCCACCAGCAGCTTCGGGGGCACAGATACGCAGTATTTT.

The chain has TRBV25-1 and TRBJ1-3; 7 bases align to TRBD1. CDR3 length equals 18 residues. In germline, CDR1 is MGHDK, CDR2 SYGVNS. The V segment lost 4 bases and the J segment 5 bases; nucleotides outside the gene matches: 17. The CDR3 loop reads CASSGSGEGAGRRNTIYF. The CDR3 DNA reads TGTGCCAGCAGTGGATCTGGGGAGGGGGCCGGGCGGCGAAACACCATATATTTT.

This clonotype was counted only a few times. The chain links TRBV5-4 to TRBJ2-7; D is unclear. V was cut by 4 bases and J by 2 bases, with 10 bases left in between. CDR3 length: 13 residues. The germline gives CDR1 SGHNT, CDR2 YYREEE (reference sequence). The CDR3 is CASSPFGTYEQYF. The CDR3, as DNA: TGTGCCAGCAGCCCCTTCGGAACCTACGAGCAGTACTTC. The variable domain in full, completed from reference TRBV5-4 and TRBJ2-7, reads ETGVTQSPTHLIKTRGQQVTLRCSSQSGHNTVSWYQQALGQGPQFIFQYYREEENGRGNFPPRFSGLQFPNYSSELNVNALELDDSALYLCASSPFGTYEQYFGPGTRLTVT.

This clonotype occurred many times. J is TRBJ1-5 and V is TRBV10-3, with 7 bases aligning to TRBD1. The germline CDR1 and CDR2 sequences are ENHRY and SYGVKD. The CDR3 totals 13 residues. Trimming at V came to 10 bases and at J to 3 bases, leaving 6 bases not matched to a gene. The chain's CDR3 is CATDQGDNQPQHF. The CDR3 nucleotides are TGTGCCACCGATCAGGGGGACAATCAGCCCCAGCATTTT.

This clonotype showed up just a few times. The J gene is TRBJ2-7, the V gene TRBV20-1, with D possibly matching TRBD2 (5 bases). The CDR3 has 14 residues. Trimming cost V 8 bases and J 0 bases, with 17 bases left between them. In germline, CDR1 is DFQATT, CDR2 SNEGSKA (reference sequence). CDR3 protein: CSPFKPGSSYEQYF. CDR3 DNA: TGCAGTCCCTTCAAACCGGGATCCTCCTACGAGCAGTACTTC.

V usage is TRBV24-1 and J usage is TRBJ2-1; 10 nucleotides align to TRBD2. Trimming cost V 4 bases and J 5 bases; bases outside gene matches: 7. The CDR3 covers 16 residues. Germline V lookup: CDR1 KGHDR, CDR2 SFDVKD. The CDR3 DNA reads TGTGCCACCAGTGAACCCGGACTAGCGGATCACAATGAGCAGTTCTTC. Its translation is CATSEPGLADHNEQFF.

This clonotype has more than one count but fewer than ten. The rearrangement links TRBV25-1 to TRBJ1-6; possibly TRBD1 for D (5 bases). Germline assignment: CDR1 MGHDK and CDR2 SYGVNS. The V end lost 3 bases, the J end lost 5 bases, and 11 bases lay between the germline ends. The CDR3 is made up of 15 amino acids. In DNA form, the CDR3 reads TGTGCCAGCAGTGAGGGTGGCAGGGATAATTCACCCCTCCACTTT. This codes for CASSEGGRDNSPLHF.

This chain uses TRBV5-1 with TRBJ2-7; D may correspond to TRBD1 or TRBD2 (5 bases each). The germline CDR1 and CDR2 sequences are SGHRS and YFSETQ. V dropped 0 bases and J dropped 2 bases, with 15 bases sitting between them. This CDR3 spans 16 amino acids. The CDR3 protein is CASSLGGGALPYEQYF. In DNA, the CDR3 is TGCGCCAGCAGCTTGGGTGGGGGAGCCCTCCCCTACGAGCAGTACTTC.

The chain uses TRBV5-6 and TRBJ1-2; the D gene is possibly TRBD1 (5 bases). The length of the CDR3 is 15 residues. The V gene lost 2 bases and the J gene lost 5 bases, with 16 bases spanning the gap. Per germline, CDR1 SGHDT and CDR2 YYEEEE. The CDR3 is CASSLEITGWYGYTF. The CDR3 DNA is TGTGCCAGCAGCTTAGAAATTACAGGCTGGTATGGCTACACCTTC.